This TCR beta chain was identified during a study of tumor and adjacent non-tumor tissue in lung cancer. A note on this clonotype: Its specificity is not known. A clone one base away is much larger, so this may be a read error.

The template was RNA from unsorted bulk tissue. Between August and November 2014, newly diagnosed, chemotherapy-naive lung cancer patients underwent thoracic surgery in China. Study results and caveats: In normal lung, the top 100 clones were significantly more dominant than in tumor. Significantly higher TCR diversity was found in tumor than normal lung.

V shed 8 bases and J 5 bases; nucleotides not matched to a gene: 3. The CDR3 runs to 12 residues. Germline-derived CDR1 and CDR2 are MNHNY and SVGAGI (reference sequence). A modified ARM-PCR protocol with three rounds of nested PCR amplified TCRbeta. TCRdb re-analysed the multiplex PCR reads in MiXCR, keeping a single row per CDR3 protein. Altogether roughly 120,000 distinct CDR3 sequences are present, about 75% being singletons, with the ten largest covering around a third. V gene TRBV6-6 combines with J gene TRBJ2-3, with 8 bases fitting TRBD1. The receptor's source is an older woman with non-small cell lung cancer. Sequencing input: lung tumor tissue. The CDR3 coding sequence is TGTGCCAGCGGCAGGGGGCAAGATACGCAGTATTTT. As protein: CASGRGQDTQYF.